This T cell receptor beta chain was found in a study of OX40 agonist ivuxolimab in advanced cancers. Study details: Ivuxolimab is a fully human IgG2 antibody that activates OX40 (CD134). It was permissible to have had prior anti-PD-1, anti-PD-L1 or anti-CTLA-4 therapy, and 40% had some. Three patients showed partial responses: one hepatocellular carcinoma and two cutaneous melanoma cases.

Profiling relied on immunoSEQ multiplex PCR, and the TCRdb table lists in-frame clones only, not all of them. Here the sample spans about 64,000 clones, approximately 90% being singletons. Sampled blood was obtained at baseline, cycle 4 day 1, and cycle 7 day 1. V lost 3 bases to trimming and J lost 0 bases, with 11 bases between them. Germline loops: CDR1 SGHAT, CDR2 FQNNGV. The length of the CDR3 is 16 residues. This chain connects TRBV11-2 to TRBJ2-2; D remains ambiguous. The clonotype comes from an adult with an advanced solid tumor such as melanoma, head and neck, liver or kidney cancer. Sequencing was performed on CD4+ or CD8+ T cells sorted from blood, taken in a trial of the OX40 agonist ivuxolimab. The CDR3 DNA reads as TGTGCCAGCAGCTTTAACAGACCGACGAACACCGGGGAGCTGTTTTTT. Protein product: CASSFNRPTNTGELFF.